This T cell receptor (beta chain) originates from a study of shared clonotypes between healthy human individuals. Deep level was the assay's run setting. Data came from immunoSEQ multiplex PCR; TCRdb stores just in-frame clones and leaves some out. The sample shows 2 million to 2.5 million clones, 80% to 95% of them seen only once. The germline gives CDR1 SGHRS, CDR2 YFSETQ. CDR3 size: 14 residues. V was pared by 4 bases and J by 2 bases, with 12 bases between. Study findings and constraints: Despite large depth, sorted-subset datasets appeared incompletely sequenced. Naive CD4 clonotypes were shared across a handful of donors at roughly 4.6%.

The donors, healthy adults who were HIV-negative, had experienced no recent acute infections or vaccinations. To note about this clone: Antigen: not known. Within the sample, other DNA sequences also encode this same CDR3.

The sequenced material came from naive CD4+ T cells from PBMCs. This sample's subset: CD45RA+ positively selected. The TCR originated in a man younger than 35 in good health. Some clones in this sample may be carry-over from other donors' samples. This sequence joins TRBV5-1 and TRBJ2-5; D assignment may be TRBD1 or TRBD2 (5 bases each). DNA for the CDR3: TGCGCCAGCAGCCTCGGGACGGGACAAGAGACCCAGTACTTC. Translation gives CASSLGTGQETQYF. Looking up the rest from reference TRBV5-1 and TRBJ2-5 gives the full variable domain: KAGVTQTPRYLIKTRGQQVTLSCSPISGHRSVSWYQQTPGQGLQFLFEYFSETQRNKGNFPGRFSGRQFSNSRSEMNVSTLELGDSALYLCASSLGTGQETQYFGPGTRLLVL.